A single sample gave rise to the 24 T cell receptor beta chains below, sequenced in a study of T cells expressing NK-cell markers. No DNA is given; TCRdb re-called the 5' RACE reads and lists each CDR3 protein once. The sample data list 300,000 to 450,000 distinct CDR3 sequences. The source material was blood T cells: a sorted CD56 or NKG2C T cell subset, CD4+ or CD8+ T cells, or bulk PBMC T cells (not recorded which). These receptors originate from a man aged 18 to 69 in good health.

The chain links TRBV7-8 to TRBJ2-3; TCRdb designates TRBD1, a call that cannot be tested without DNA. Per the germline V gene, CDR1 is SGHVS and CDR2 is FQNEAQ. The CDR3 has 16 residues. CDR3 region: CASSSQDGRSTDTQYF.

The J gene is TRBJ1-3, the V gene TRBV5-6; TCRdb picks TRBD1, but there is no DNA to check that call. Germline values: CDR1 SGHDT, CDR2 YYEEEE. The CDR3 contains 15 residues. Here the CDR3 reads CASSPFDRGLNTIYF.

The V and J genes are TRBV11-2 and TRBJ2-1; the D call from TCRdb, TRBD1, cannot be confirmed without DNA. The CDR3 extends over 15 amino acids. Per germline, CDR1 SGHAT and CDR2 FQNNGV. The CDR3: CASSPGGTPYNEQFF.

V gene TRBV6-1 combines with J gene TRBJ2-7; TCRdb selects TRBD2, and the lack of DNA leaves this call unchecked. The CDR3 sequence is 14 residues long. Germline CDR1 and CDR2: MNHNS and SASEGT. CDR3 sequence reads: CASRTSGVTYEQYF.

The CDR3 protein is CASSPGSRGVIQYF. V is TRBV7-8 and J is TRBJ2-4; TCRdb indicates TRBD2, and absent DNA this call remains unverified. CDR3 length equals 14 residues. Germline values: CDR1 SGHVS, CDR2 FQNEAQ.

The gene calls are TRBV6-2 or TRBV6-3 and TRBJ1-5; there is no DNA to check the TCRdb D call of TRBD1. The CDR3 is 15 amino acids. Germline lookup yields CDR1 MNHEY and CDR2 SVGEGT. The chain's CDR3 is CASSPAGQGNQPQHF.

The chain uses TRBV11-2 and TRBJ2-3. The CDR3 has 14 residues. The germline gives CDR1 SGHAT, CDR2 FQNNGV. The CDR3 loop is CASSLVAVVSTQYF.

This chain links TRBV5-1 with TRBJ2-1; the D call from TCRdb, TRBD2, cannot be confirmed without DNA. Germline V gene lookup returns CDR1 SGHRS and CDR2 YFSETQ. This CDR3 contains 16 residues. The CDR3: CASSPGGQRGYNEQFF. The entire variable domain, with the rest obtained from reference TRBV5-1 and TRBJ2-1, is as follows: KAGVTQTPRYLIKTRGQQVTLSCSPISGHRSVSWYQQTPGQGLQFLFEYFSETQRNKGNFPGRFSGRQFSNSRSEMNVSTLELGDSALYLCASSPGGQRGYNEQFFGPGTRLTVL.

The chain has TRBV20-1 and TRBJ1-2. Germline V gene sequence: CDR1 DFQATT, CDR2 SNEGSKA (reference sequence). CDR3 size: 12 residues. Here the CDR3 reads CSASRERYGYTF.

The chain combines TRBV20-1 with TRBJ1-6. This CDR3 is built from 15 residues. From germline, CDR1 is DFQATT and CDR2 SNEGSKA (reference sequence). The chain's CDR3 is CSAIAGSSYNSPLHF.

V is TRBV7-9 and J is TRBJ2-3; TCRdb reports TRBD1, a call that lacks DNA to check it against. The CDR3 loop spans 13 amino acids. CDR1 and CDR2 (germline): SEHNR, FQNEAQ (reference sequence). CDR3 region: CASSPQGQGQEYF. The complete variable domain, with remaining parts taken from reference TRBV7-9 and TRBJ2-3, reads DTGVSQNPRHKITKRGQNVTFRCDPISEHNRLYWYRQTLGQGPEFLTYFQNEAQLEKSRLLSDRFSAERPKGSFSTLEIQRTEQGDSAMYLCASSPQGQGQEYFGPGTRLTVL.

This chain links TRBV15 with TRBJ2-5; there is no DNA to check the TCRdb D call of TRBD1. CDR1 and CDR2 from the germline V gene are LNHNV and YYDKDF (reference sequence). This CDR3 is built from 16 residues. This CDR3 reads CATSTWGQGEGETQYF.

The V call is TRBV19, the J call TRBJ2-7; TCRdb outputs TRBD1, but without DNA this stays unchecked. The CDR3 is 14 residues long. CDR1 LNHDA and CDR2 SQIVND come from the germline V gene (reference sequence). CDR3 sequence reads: CASSDSLNSYEQYF. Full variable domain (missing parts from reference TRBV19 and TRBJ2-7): DGGITQSPKYLFRKEGQNVTLSCEQNLNHDAMYWYRQDPGQGLRLIYYSQIVNDFQKGDIAEGYSVSREKKESFPLTVTSAQKNPTAFYLCASSDSLNSYEQYFGPGTRLTVT.

CDR3 loop: CASSQVWGGSQETQYF. The chain is built from TRBV4-1 and TRBJ2-5; TCRdb's D call of TRBD2 is untestable without DNA. The CDR3 has 16 residues. Germline assignment: CDR1 MGHRA and CDR2 YSYEKL.

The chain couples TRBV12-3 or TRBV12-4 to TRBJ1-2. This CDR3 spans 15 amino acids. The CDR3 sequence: CASSFPPESVYGYTF.

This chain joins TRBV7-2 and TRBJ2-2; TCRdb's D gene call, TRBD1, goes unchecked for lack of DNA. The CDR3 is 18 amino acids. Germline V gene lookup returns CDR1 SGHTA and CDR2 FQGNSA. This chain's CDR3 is CASSLALLAGADTGELFF.

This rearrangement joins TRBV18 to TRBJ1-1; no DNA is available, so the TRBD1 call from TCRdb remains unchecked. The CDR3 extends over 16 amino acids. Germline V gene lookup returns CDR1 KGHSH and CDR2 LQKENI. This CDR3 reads CASSPFGTARNTEAFF.

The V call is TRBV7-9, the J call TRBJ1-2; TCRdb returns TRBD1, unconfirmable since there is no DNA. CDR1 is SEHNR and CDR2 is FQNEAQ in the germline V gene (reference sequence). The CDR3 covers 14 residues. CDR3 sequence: CASSLAGAGYGYTF.

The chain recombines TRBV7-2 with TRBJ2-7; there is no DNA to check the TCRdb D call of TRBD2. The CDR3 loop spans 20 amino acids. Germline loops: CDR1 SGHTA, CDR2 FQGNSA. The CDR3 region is CASSLKSRRSGGPESYEQYF.

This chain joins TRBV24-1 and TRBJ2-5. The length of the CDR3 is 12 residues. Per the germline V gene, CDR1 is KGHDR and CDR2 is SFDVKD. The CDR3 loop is CATSQTGGTQYF.

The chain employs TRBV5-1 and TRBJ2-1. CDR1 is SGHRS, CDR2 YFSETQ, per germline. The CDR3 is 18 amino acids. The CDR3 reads CASSLMIASELGYNEQFF.

The CDR3 reads CASRRGRNEQFF. V is TRBV19 and J is TRBJ2-1; TCRdb outputs TRBD1, but without DNA this stays unchecked. CDR1 LNHDA and CDR2 SQIVND come from the germline V gene (reference sequence). This CDR3 is 12 amino acids long. The full variable domain, its missing parts supplied by reference TRBV19 and TRBJ2-1, is DGGITQSPKYLFRKEGQNVTLSCEQNLNHDAMYWYRQDPGQGLRLIYYSQIVNDFQKGDIAEGYSVSREKKESFPLTVTSAQKNPTAFYLCASRRGRNEQFFGPGTRLTVL.

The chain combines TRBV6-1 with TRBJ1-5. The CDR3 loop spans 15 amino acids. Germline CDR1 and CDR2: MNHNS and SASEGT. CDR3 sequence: CASDAGWGSNQPQHF.

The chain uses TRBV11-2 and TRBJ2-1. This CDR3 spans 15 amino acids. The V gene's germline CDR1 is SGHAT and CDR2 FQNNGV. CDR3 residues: CASSLVPGTHNEQFF.